The 31 T cell receptor beta chains below come from one sample, sequenced in a study of blood T cells in healthy people across ages. Combining a sample-barcoded 5' primer with a J-beta primer mix, a second PCR ran for 7 to 11 cycles. TCRdb used MiXCR to reprocess the 5' RACE reads, holding one entry per CDR3 protein. The sample carries 1,800,000 or so distinct CDR3 sequences, 39% recorded once. The sequenced sample was blood. The receptors originated from a human donor in good health.

This chain joins TRBV7-2 and TRBJ2-7; D may match TRBD1 or TRBD2 (6 bases each). Trimming stripped 1 base from V and 1 base from J, with 11 bases between. CDR1 is SGHTA, CDR2 FQGNSA, per germline. CDR3 length: 15 amino acids. The CDR3 protein is CASSLEGGMSYEQYF. CDR3 bases: TGTGCCAGCAGCTTAGAGGGGGGAATGTCCTACGAGCAGTACTTC.

This chain connects TRBV21-1 to TRBJ2-7; TRBD2, the D gene given by the table, was not confirmed from the DNA. TRBV21-1 is given as a pseudogene. There are 12 residues in the CDR3. CDR3 in amino acids: CARGPNSYEQYF. CDR3 sequence (DNA): TGTGCCCGAGGGCCTAACTCCTACGAGCAGTACTTC.

The chain has TRBV20-1 and TRBJ1-2; the D gene is possibly TRBD1 (6 bases). The CDR3 has 14 residues. Trimming shortened V by 1 base and J by 4 bases, and 13 bases separated the two germline ends. Looked up from germline, CDR1 is DFQATT and CDR2 is SNEGSKA (reference sequence). CDR3 coding DNA: TGCAGTGCTAGAGTAGGGGGGCTTGGCTATGGCTACACCTTC. This encodes CSARVGGLGYGYTF.

This chain uses TRBV7-6 with TRBJ2-1, with unresolved D. From germline, CDR1 is SGHVS and CDR2 FNYEAQ. V lost 7 bases and J 9 bases, leaving 13 bases between the germline ends. The CDR3 sequence is 12 residues long. This chain's CDR3 is CASTFLVGEQFF. DNA of the CDR3: TGTGCCAGCACCTTTTTAGTTGGTGAGCAGTTCTTC.

This clonotype was detected a few times. The rearrangement joins TRBV5-1 to TRBJ1-1; D call uncertain. CDR3 size: 12 residues. CDR1 is SGHRS, CDR2 YFSETQ, per germline. V was shortened by 5 bases and J by 5 bases, with 10 bases between the two germline ends. The CDR3 sequence is CASRDHETEAFF. CDR3 nucleotides: TGCGCCAGCAGGGACCACGAGACTGAAGCTTTCTTT.

This clonotype was seen a few times. The rearrangement links TRBV29-1 to TRBJ2-7; D not resolved. Trimming left V 0 bases short and J 2 bases short, with 8 bases between. The length of the CDR3 is 13 residues. Germline CDR1 reads SQVTM; CDR2 reads ANQGSEA. Here the CDR3 DNA reads TGCAGCGTTGAAGAAAGCAGAACCTACGAGCAGTACTTC. Translation: CSVEESRTYEQYF.

CDR3 coding DNA: TGTGCCAGCAGTTTACATGCGCGACAGGGGGTCTACGAGCAGTACTTC. Protein: CASSLHARQGVYEQYF. This rearrangement joins TRBV28 to TRBJ2-7, with 9 bases identical to TRBD1. V dropped 2 bases and J dropped 3; count of bases not matched to a gene: 8. This CDR3 comprises 16 residues. Germline assignment: CDR1 MDHEN and CDR2 SYDVKM.

This clonotype was recorded a few times. J is TRBJ2-4 and V is TRBV7-2, with D tentatively TRBD2 (5 bases). Germline V CDR1 and CDR2: SGHTA, FQGNSA. V was clipped by 4 bases and J by 13 bases, with 17 bases between them. The CDR3 has 13 amino acids. This CDR3 is CASSSRTTGEQYF. CDR3 coding DNA: TGTGCCAGCAGCTCCAGGACCACCGGGGAGCAGTACTTC.

Notes on this clonotype: The junction differs from germline at one of its ends, possibly a read error. The CDR3 spells CGAISTGGEPNYGYTF. The CDR3 nucleotides are TGCGGTGCTATTTCGACAGGGGGAGAACCTAACTATGGCTACACCTTC. The chain is built from TRBV20-1 and TRBJ1-2; TRBD1 matches at 9 bases. Per the germline V gene, CDR1 is DFQATT and CDR2 is SNEGSKA (reference sequence). The CDR3 contains 16 residues.

The chain links TRBV12-3 or TRBV12-4 to TRBJ1-1, with 8 bases that match TRBD1. This CDR3 spans 12 amino acids. V shed 6 bases, J shed 11 bases, and the junction held 8 bases outside the gene matches. CDR3: CASRPRQGTAFF. In DNA form, the CDR3 reads TGTGCCAGCAGACCCAGACAGGGGACGGCTTTCTTT.

In its sample, this clonotype was seen a few times. The chain couples TRBV24-1 to TRBJ1-2; possibly TRBD1 for D (6 bases). V lost 3 bases, J lost 7 bases, and 11 bases lay in between. The germline gives CDR1 KGHDR, CDR2 SFDVKD. CDR3 length: 13 amino acids. CDR3: CATSDPQGSGYTF. The CDR3 nucleotides read TGTGCCACCAGTGATCCACAGGGATCTGGCTACACCTTC.

Here the CDR3 DNA reads TGTGCCAGCACCTGGGCGGGGAGCTATCAAGAGACCCAGTACTTC. It encodes CASTWAGSYQETQYF. V gene TRBV7-2 combines with J gene TRBJ2-4; a possible D gene is TRBD2 (6 bases). The tail of the sequence fits TRBJ2-5 better, so the J call may be wrong. The CDR3 length is 15 residues. Germline CDR1 reads SGHTA; CDR2 reads FQGNSA.

This clonotype was observed a few times. This rearrangement joins TRBV5-1 to TRBJ2-3, with no clear D. The germline V gene encodes CDR1 SGHRS and CDR2 YFSETQ. The germline V and J ends were trimmed by 1 base and 4 bases, with 16 bases remaining between them. The CDR3 runs 16 residues. CDR3 in DNA: TGCGCCAGCAGCTTGTACCCAGCTGTGTCTTCAGATACGCAGTATTTT. It encodes CASSLYPAVSSDTQYF.

The rearrangement links TRBV27 to TRBJ1-2; D unclear. Germline V gene sequence: CDR1 MNHEY, CDR2 SMNVEV (reference sequence). Trimming removed 5 bases from V and 1 base from J, with 14 bases in between. The CDR3 spans 15 residues. In nucleotides, the CDR3 is TGTGCCAGCAGTCCGCTAAGGGCGGTTAACTATGGCTACACCTTC. Translating it yields CASSPLRAVNYGYTF.

Note on this clonotype: This may arise from a read error, as a much more abundant clone is one base away. Here the CDR3 DNA reads TGCAGTGCTAGAGATCCGGACAGGGGGCAGAGTGAGCAGTTCTTC. Its translation: CSARDPDRGQSEQFF. The chain recombines TRBV20-1 with TRBJ2-1, with 11 bases lining up with TRBD1. The CDR3 has 15 amino acids. Per germline, CDR1 DFQATT and CDR2 SNEGSKA (reference sequence). Trimming took 0 bases from V and 9 from J; bases not matched to a gene: 7.

A single count supports this clonotype. V usage is TRBV2 and J usage is TRBJ2-5; D is ambiguous. Germline V gene lookup returns CDR1 SNHLY and CDR2 FYNNEI. The ends were cut back, 9 bases at V and 4 bases at J, with 15 bases in the middle. This CDR3 spans 13 amino acids. In DNA, the CDR3 is TGTGCCAGTGGCCTCAATGCTGGAGAGACCCAGTACTTC. Translation gives CASGLNAGETQYF. The full variable domain, its missing parts supplied by reference TRBV2 and TRBJ2-5, is EPEVTQTPSHQVTQMGQEVILRCVPISNHLYFYWYRQILGQKVEFLVSFYNNEISEKSEIFDDQFSVERPDGSNFTLKIRSTKLEDSAMYFCASGLNAGETQYFGPGTRLLVL.

The chain recombines TRBV6-5 with TRBJ2-2, with 10 nucleotides matching TRBD2. V was pared by 6 bases and J by 8 bases, with 9 bases of the junction left unmatched. CDR1 MNHEY and CDR2 SVGAGI come from the germline V gene. The CDR3 has 15 amino acids. Here the CDR3 reads CASSSRLAGHGELFF. In nucleotides, the CDR3 is TGTGCCAGCAGCTCCCGACTAGCGGGTCATGGGGAGCTGTTTTTT.

This clonotype appeared a few times. As DNA, the CDR3 is TGTGCCAGCAGCGTAGTGTCTGACACAGATACGCAGTATTTT. It is translated as CASSVVSDTDTQYF. This rearrangement joins TRBV9 to TRBJ2-3; D is unclear. The CDR3 extends over 14 amino acids. V shed 0 bases and J shed 2 bases, with 7 bases lying between them. Per the germline V gene, CDR1 is SGDLS and CDR2 is YYNGEE. The entire variable domain, with the rest obtained from reference TRBV9 and TRBJ2-3, is as follows: DSGVTQTPKHLITATGQRVTLRCSPRSGDLSVYWYQQSLDQGLQFLIQYYNGEERAKGNILERFSAQQFPDLHSELNLSSLELGDSALYFCASSVVSDTDTQYFGPGTRLTVL.

The J gene is TRBJ2-7, the V gene TRBV7-9; 7 positions match TRBD1. CDR1 SEHNR and CDR2 FQNEAQ come from the germline V gene (reference sequence). This CDR3 region has 15 residues. V shed 4 bases and J 4 bases; nucleotides not matched to a gene: 10. CDR3 nucleotide sequence: TGTGCCAGCAGCTCCAGGTGGGACAGCCTTTACGAGCAGTACTTC. Amino acids: CASSSRWDSLYEQYF.

The CDR3 nucleotides are TGTGCCAGCTCACCAAGGAGACAGGGAATACACGAGCAGTACTTC. This encodes CASSPRRQGIHEQYF. This chain joins TRBV18 and TRBJ2-5; TRBD1 agrees at 7 bases. The J call may be in error: the DNA end matches TRBJ2-7 better. Looked up from germline, CDR1 is KGHSH and CDR2 is LQKENI. CDR3 length: 15 amino acids.

This chain links TRBV28 with TRBJ1-1; D call uncertain. The CDR3 consists of 11 residues. Trimming pared 8 bases from V and 8 bases from J, leaving 12 bases between. Germline CDR1 MDHEN, CDR2 SYDVKM. This CDR3 is CASVRRTEAFF. The DNA of the CDR3 is TGTGCCAGCGTCCGGAGGACCGAAGCTTTCTTT.

This clonotype has ten or more counts. CDR3: CASSQRADTDTQYF. Here the CDR3 DNA reads TGTGCCAGCAGCCAGCGGGCCGACACAGATACGCAGTATTTT. The chain links TRBV4-2 to TRBJ2-3; D perhaps matches TRBD2 (5 bases). The CDR3 has 14 amino acids. CDR1 LGHNA and CDR2 YNFKEQ come from the germline V gene. The V end lost 3 bases, the J end lost 2 bases, and 9 bases lay between the germline ends.

V gene TRBV11-3 combines with J gene TRBJ2-7; maybe TRBD2 (5 bases). This CDR3 is built from 16 residues. V dropped 1 base and J dropped 3 bases, with 16 bases sitting between them. Looked up from germline, CDR1 is SGHNT and CDR2 is YENEEA. CDR3 DNA: TGTGCCAGCAGCTTAGGAGGGTGGAGAGAGTACTACGAGCAGTACTTC. Amino acids: CASSLGGWREYYEQYF.

This clonotype has a handful of counts. The V gene is TRBV12-3 or TRBV12-4, the J gene TRBJ1-2; D remains unclear. This CDR3 region has 13 residues. The V gene lost 4 bases and the J gene lost 8 bases, with 14 bases spanning the gap. This chain's CDR3 is CASSSYTSQGYTF. CDR3 coding DNA: TGTGCCAGCAGTTCATACACGTCTCAGGGCTACACCTTC.

As for this clonotype: A read error may be the cause here, since a much bigger clone is one base away. The chain couples TRBV9 to TRBJ2-1; D possibly uses TRBD1 or TRBD2 (6 bases each). The CDR3 covers 15 residues. V shed 4 bases and J shed 10 bases, with 21 bases lying between them. The germline V gene has CDR1 SGDLS and CDR2 YYNGEE. In DNA, the CDR3 is TGTGCCAGCAGCACCGAAGGGGGGCCTCGGACCGAGCAGTTCTTC. This gives the protein CASSTEGGPRTEQFF. The variable domain in full, completed from reference TRBV9 and TRBJ2-1, reads DSGVTQTPKHLITATGQRVTLRCSPRSGDLSVYWYQQSLDQGLQFLIQYYNGEERAKGNILERFSAQQFPDLHSELNLSSLELGDSALYFCASSTEGGPRTEQFFGPGTRLTVL.

This clonotype was counted only a few times. The CDR3 loop reads CASSQANRDYGYTF. In nucleotides, the CDR3 is TGCGCCAGCAGCCAAGCGAACAGGGACTATGGCTACACCTTC. The chain has TRBV4-1 and TRBJ1-2; the D gene is possibly TRBD1 (6 bases). Germline V CDR1 and CDR2: MGHRA, YSYEKL. V was shortened by 1 base and J by 3 bases, with 9 bases between the two germline ends. This CDR3 has 14 residues.

The V gene is TRBV14, the J gene TRBJ1-1, with no clear D. Trimming took off 1 base at V and 7 bases at J, with 10 bases between the two ends. Germline loops: CDR1 SGHDN, CDR2 FVKESK. This CDR3 comprises 13 residues. The CDR3 DNA follows: TGTGCCAGCAGCCAAGGGGTATTCGGTGAAGCTTTCTTT. It translates to CASSQGVFGEAFF.

Regarding this clonotype: One junction end does not reproduce the germline sequence, and a read error may be involved. The J gene is TRBJ2-3, the V gene TRBV7-3; 7 bases line up with TRBD2. CDR1 is SGHTA and CDR2 is FQGTGA in the germline V gene. This CDR3 has 14 amino acids. Here the CDR3 reads CTSSPGLGIDTQYF. The CDR3 DNA follows: TGTACCAGCAGTCCCGGACTAGGGATAGATACGCAGTATTTT.

This clonotype was observed a few times. The junction departs from the called germline gene at one end, perhaps through a read error. This chain connects TRBV7-9 to TRBJ1-1; D is perhaps TRBD1 (5 bases). Germline V gene lookup returns CDR1 SEHNR and CDR2 FQNEAQ (reference sequence). The CDR3 is 13 amino acids. The CDR3, as DNA: TGCGCCAGCAGCCTCGGGGGGAGGCCTGAAGCTTTCTTT. Protein product: CASSLGGRPEAFF.

The genes are TRBV29-1 and TRBJ2-5; D is ambiguous. The end of the DNA is better explained by TRBJ2-7, so the J call may be wrong. The CDR3 has 14 residues. Germline V gene lookup returns CDR1 SQVTM and CDR2 ANQGSEA. In DNA form, the CDR3 reads TGCAGCGTTGAAGATGCGACACCCGCCTACGAGCAGTACTTC. Its protein product is CSVEDATPAYEQYF.

This sequence joins TRBV7-9 and TRBJ2-4, with D unclear. CDR1 is SEHNR and CDR2 is FQNEAQ in the germline V gene (reference sequence). Trimming removed 5 bases at V and 15 bases at J, with 23 bases between. There are 14 residues in the CDR3. CDR3 loop: CASSLESGLGRAYF. The CDR3 nucleotides read TGTGCCAGCAGCCTAGAATCCGGTTTAGGTAGAGCGTACTTC.